These 18 T cell receptor beta chains originate from one sample sequenced in a study of vaccination and CD4 T cells after COVID-19. Treatment meaning: approximately nine-day PBMC culture with coronavirus spike peptide pools or control peptides (ViraFEST assay). The Oncomine TCR Beta short-read assay was applied to DNA of cultured CD4+ T cells. Using its own MiXCR run on the PCR reads, TCRdb lists one record per CDR3 protein. The sample has about 10,000 distinct CDR3 sequences, 45% to 70% seen once. The antigens for these receptors are not known. Material for sequencing was CD4+ T cells from blood, cultured in vitro. The receptors here all came from a human donor who had recovered from COVID-19.

The V call is TRBV7-2, the J call TRBJ1-2; 7 bases align to TRBD1. This CDR3 has 13 residues. The junction had 5 bases not matched to a gene; V was cut back by 2 bases and J by 8 bases. Germline CDR1 is SGHTA and CDR2 is FQGNSA. The CDR3 spells CASSLLRQGGYTF. CDR3 nucleotides: TGTGCCAGCAGCTTACTGCGACAGGGAGGCTACACCTTC. The variable domain in full, with the rest retrieved from reference TRBV7-2 and TRBJ1-2, is GAGVSQSPSNKVTEKGKDVELRCDPISGHTALYWYRQSLGQGLEFLIYFQGNSAPDKSGLPSDRFSAERTGGSVSTLTIQRTQQEDSAVYLCASSLLRQGGYTFGSGTRLTVV.

The rearrangement uses TRBV29-1 and TRBJ2-3; 8 bases are shared with TRBD1. Germline V gene sequence: CDR1 SQVTM, CDR2 ANQGSEA. The CDR3 totals 18 residues. The J segment lost 3 bases and the V segment lost 7 bases, leaving 21 bases of the junction unmatched. CDR3 sequence (DNA): TGCAGCGCCCCTCCTGGACAGGGTGAATTAGGGGGAACAGATACGCAGTATTTT. Residues: CSAPPGQGELGGTDTQYF.

CDR3 nucleotide sequence: TGTGCCAGCAGCCCCCATACAGATACGCAGTATTTT. It translates to CASSPHTDTQYF. V is TRBV7-8 and J is TRBJ2-3; D not certain. Trimming removed 5 bases from V and 3 bases from J, with 6 bases in between. Germline V gene data show CDR1 as SGHVS and CDR2 as FQNEAQ. The CDR3 extends over 12 amino acids.

This clonotype was picked up one time. This sequence joins TRBV7-3 and TRBJ2-2; tentatively, D is TRBD1 or TRBD2 (5 bases each). The V end lost 7 bases, the J end lost 1 base, and 7 bases lay between the germline ends. CDR3 length: 13 residues. The germline V gene encodes CDR1 SGHTA and CDR2 FQGTGA. CDR3 DNA: TGTGCCAGCATGAGGGGGAACACCGGGGAGCTGTTTTTT. Translation: CASMRGNTGELFF.

This clonotype has only one observation. The chain recombines TRBV11-3 with TRBJ2-3; 10 bases match TRBD1. Germline V gives CDR1 SGHNT, CDR2 YENEEA. The trim removed 6 bases at V and 3 bases at J, leaving 6 bases unmatched. This CDR3 is built from 15 residues. CDR3 region: CASSPRQGATDTQYF. The CDR3 bases are TGTGCCAGCAGTCCCCGACAGGGGGCTACAGATACGCAGTATTTT.

The rearrangement uses TRBV11-3 and TRBJ2-7; D tentatively fits TRBD1 or TRBD2 (5 bases each). The CDR3 consists of 15 residues. V was clipped by 5 bases and J by 0 bases, with 14 bases between them. Germline-derived CDR1 and CDR2 are SGHNT and YENEEA. CDR3 DNA: TGTGCCAGCAGCCGACGGGACCGGAGCTCCTACGAGCAGTACTTC. It translates to CASSRRDRSSYEQYF. The full variable domain, in which reference TRBV11-3 and TRBJ2-7 provide the parts outside the CDR3, is EAGVVQSPRYKIIEKKQPVAFWCNPISGHNTLYWYLQNLGQGPELLIRYENEEAVDDSQLPKDRFSAERLKGVDSTLKIQPAELGDSAVYLCASSRRDRSSYEQYFGPGTRLTVT.

In this sample, this clonotype turned up once. This chain joins TRBV24-1 and TRBJ2-3; D may match TRBD1 or TRBD2 (6 bases each). This CDR3 spans 14 amino acids. The germline gives CDR1 KGHDR, CDR2 SFDVKD. V lost 4 bases and J 8 bases, leaving 15 bases between the germline ends. The chain's CDR3 is CATSEYKQGGTQYF. The CDR3 DNA is TGTGCCACCAGTGAATATAAACAGGGAGGTACGCAGTATTTT.

The chain links TRBV11-2 to TRBJ2-5, with 7 bases that match TRBD1. V lost 8 bases, J lost 5 bases, and 11 bases stayed unmatched. The CDR3 has 14 amino acids. Germline loops: CDR1 SGHAT, CDR2 FQNNGV. The CDR3 DNA reads TGTGCCAGCTCCCCAACGACAGGGATCGAGACCCAGTACTTC. Encoded protein: CASSPTTGIETQYF.

In DNA form, the CDR3 reads TGTGCCAGCATTTCCAGGGTACTTGGAGAAGCTTTCTTT. This sequence encodes CASISRVLGEAFF. This chain connects TRBV2 to TRBJ1-1; possibly TRBD1 for D (5 bases). V lost 7 bases, J lost 8 bases, and 17 bases lay in between. CDR1 and CDR2 (germline): SNHLY, FYNNEI. CDR3 length: 13 amino acids.

Written as DNA, the CDR3 is TGTGCCAGTAGTATAGGGACGGGGCAGCGGGTCGCTGAAGCTTTCTTT. Its translation is CASSIGTGQRVAEAFF. The gene calls are TRBV19 and TRBJ1-1; D is possibly TRBD1 (5 bases). CDR3 length: 16 residues. V was cut by 1 base and J by 6 bases, with 18 bases left in between. The germline gives CDR1 LNHDA, CDR2 SQIVND (reference sequence).

CDR3: CASSIQSGWGPDEQYF. CDR3 coding DNA: TGTGCCAGTAGTATACAATCTGGTTGGGGCCCAGACGAGCAGTACTTC. The J gene is TRBJ2-7, the V gene TRBV19, with TRBD1 as a possible D gene (5 bases). Germline lookup yields CDR1 LNHDA and CDR2 SQIVND (reference sequence). Trimming left V 2 bases short and J 5 bases short, with 19 bases between. The CDR3 has 16 amino acids.

The V call is TRBV5-4, the J call TRBJ1-2, with TRBD1 identical over 7 bases. This CDR3 contains 14 residues. The ends lost 4 bases at V and 4 bases at J; junction bases unmatched: 7. Germline-derived CDR1 and CDR2 are SGHNT and YYREEE (reference sequence). The CDR3 loop is CASSKFDRVYGYTF. The DNA for the CDR3 is TGTGCCAGCAGCAAATTCGACAGGGTCTATGGCTACACCTTC.

This clonotype has only a few counts. This sequence joins TRBV10-3 and TRBJ1-5, with no clear D. In germline, CDR1 is ENHRY, CDR2 SYGVKD. The CDR3 is 12 amino acids. The germline V and J ends were trimmed by 11 bases and 5 bases, with 13 bases remaining between them. CDR3 nucleotide sequence: TGTGCCGTCTGCGACGGGGATCAGCCCCAGCATTTT. Encoded protein: CAVCDGDQPQHF.

The chain carries TRBV7-2 and TRBJ2-7; the D gene could be TRBD1 or TRBD2 (6 bases each). The CDR3 covers 18 residues. Germline V gene sequence: CDR1 SGHTA, CDR2 FQGNSA. V was trimmed by 4 bases and J by 3 bases, leaving 25 bases between them. CDR3 in amino acids: CASSSPPSGAGVYYEQYF. The CDR3, as DNA: TGTGCCAGCAGCTCCCCTCCTTCGGGGGCAGGGGTTTACTACGAGCAGTACTTC.

This clonotype came up a few times. The rearrangement uses TRBV24-1 and TRBJ2-1, with a tentative D call TRBD2 (5 bases). V dropped 12 bases and J dropped 4 bases, with 12 bases sitting between them. This CDR3 is 12 amino acids long. Germline CDR1 is KGHDR and CDR2 is SFDVKD. CDR3 sequence: CAWRYRYNEQFF. The CDR3 nucleotides read TGTGCCTGGAGGTACCGATACAATGAGCAGTTCTTC.

The V call is TRBV19, the J call TRBJ1-2; 9 bases line up with TRBD1. J gave up 4 bases and V 5 bases, and 14 bases lay outside the gene matches. The germline V gene has CDR1 LNHDA and CDR2 SQIVND (reference sequence). The CDR3 totals 17 residues. In DNA form, the CDR3 reads TGTGCCAGTAGTGCCCAAAGGCCGGACAGGGGAGGCTATGGCTACACCTTC. This sequence encodes CASSAQRPDRGGYGYTF.

V is TRBV7-2 and J is TRBJ1-1, with D perhaps matching TRBD1 (5 bases). V was cut by 8 bases and J by 4 bases, with 26 bases left in between. The CDR3 has 17 residues. The germline CDR1 and CDR2 sequences are SGHTA and FQGNSA. The CDR3 region has the DNA TGTGCCAGCCAAGGGATTAGTGGAGTAGGGGTGGGCACTGAAGCTTTCTTT. Translation: CASQGISGVGVGTEAFF.

This clonotype showed up just a few times. The chain links TRBV6-5 to TRBJ1-1; D unclear. CDR1 and CDR2 from the germline V gene are MNHEY and SVGAGI. The V end lost 2 bases, the J end lost 7 bases, and 11 bases lay between the germline ends. The CDR3 extends over 13 amino acids. This CDR3 reads CASSYGRAGEAFF. Written as DNA, the CDR3 is TGTGCCAGCAGTTACGGGAGGGCCGGTGAAGCTTTCTTT.